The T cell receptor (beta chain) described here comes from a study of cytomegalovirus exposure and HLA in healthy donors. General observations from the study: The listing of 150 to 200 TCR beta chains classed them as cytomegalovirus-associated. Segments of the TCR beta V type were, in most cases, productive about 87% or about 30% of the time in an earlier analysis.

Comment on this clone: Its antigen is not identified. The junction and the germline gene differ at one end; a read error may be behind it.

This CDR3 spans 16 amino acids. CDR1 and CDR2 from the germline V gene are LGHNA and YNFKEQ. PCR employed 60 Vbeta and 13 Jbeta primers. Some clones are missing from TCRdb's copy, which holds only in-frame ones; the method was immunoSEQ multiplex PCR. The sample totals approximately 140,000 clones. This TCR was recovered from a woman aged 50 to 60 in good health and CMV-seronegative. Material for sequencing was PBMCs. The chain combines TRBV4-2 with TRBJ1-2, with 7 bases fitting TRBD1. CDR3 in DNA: TGTGCCAGCAGCCAAGAGATAAGGACAGGCAACTATGGCTACTCCTTC. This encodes CASSQEIRTGNYGYSF.